The sequence of this TCR beta chain was determined in a study of blood T cell repertoires in COVID-19. As for the study in general: COVID-19 samples, acute and convalescent, were from the United States, Italy and Spain. T cells, B-cell-depleted T cells, or PBMCs supplied cDNA or gDNA.

The CDR3 is made up of 14 amino acids. Germline assignment: CDR1 LNHNV and CDR2 YYDKDF (reference sequence). Trimming cost V 3 bases and J 4 bases; bases outside gene matches: 0. In the study's own analysis: Reference gene primers were amplified, and this amplification served to estimate nucleated cell counts. Repertoires were generated with immunoSEQ multiplex PCR, while TCRdb's copy carries only in-frame clones and drops some. V, J and clone size derive from that table, while D and trimming were established from the DNA sequence. Of roughly 76,000 clones in the sample, more than 75% were seen once.

This chain connects TRBV15 to TRBJ2-1; 10 bases map to TRBD2. The specimen was peripheral blood. This TCR derives from a woman older than 75 with active or convalescent COVID-19. CDR3 nucleotides: TGTGCCACCAGCAGGACTAGCGGGTACAATGAGCAGTTCTTC. Amino acid sequence: CATSRTSGYNEQFF.